A selection of T cell receptor beta chains follows, all from one sample in a study of blood T cell repertoires in COVID-19. Assay used: immunoSEQ multiplex PCR; TCRdb lists only in-frame clones, some missing. The sample contains 95,000 to 100,000 clones, 91% of which appear only once. Sequenced input: peripheral blood. These receptors originate from a man aged 45-65 years with acute or convalescent COVID-19. Each CDR3 is given with its conserved first and last residue.

j_call v_call cdr3_aa
TRBJ2-5 TRBV5-1 CASSSALTDSETQYF
TRBJ1-5 TRBV15 CATQGTVSNQPQHF
TRBJ2-3 TRBV5-5 CASSYGGGADTQYF
TRBJ2-5 TRBV5-1 CASSLGISGGLETQYF
TRBJ1-5 TRBV5-8 CASSLDRGSQPQHF
TRBJ1-1 TRBV29-1 CSVRGGQGNTEAFF
TRBJ1-3 TRBV7-2 CASSIRGQTGNTIYF
TRBJ2-1 TRBV5-1 CASSLVGYNEQFF
TRBJ1-2 TRBV3-1/TRBV3-2 CASSKDRVGYGYTF
TRBJ2-3 TRBV6-4 CASSVLAGGTDTQYF
TRBJ2-3 TRBV5-4 CASSLANRGGSTDTQYF
TRBJ2-7 TRBV6-5 CASSGTGERGPVYF
TRBJ2-1 TRBV29-1 CSFLGQGTYNEQFF
TRBJ1-1 TRBV7-3 CASSLEVGASTEAFF
TRBJ2-7 TRBV10-3 CATRETSGSTYEQYF
TRBJ1-1 TRBV6-5 CAIRWRAATEAFF
TRBJ2-2 TRBV11-2 CASSLPSGLTGELFF
TRBJ2-1 TRBV19 CASSASLGQPSPYNEQFF
TRBJ1-2 TRBV4-2 CASSQIGGRGNYGYTF
TRBJ2-7 TRBV28 CASTLTGAPYEQYF
TRBJ2-1 TRBV12-3/TRBV12-4 CASTRDKSEQFF
TRBJ1-2 TRBV7-2 CASSLIGRGRGVSYTF
TRBJ2-3 TRBV27 CASSRLQYSTDTQYF
TRBJ2-5 TRBV11-3 CASSFGQGGKSQYF
TRBJ2-2 TRBV7-6 CASSLVLAGGTGELFF
TRBJ2-2 TRBV6-2/TRBV6-3 CASSPLDRVSGELFF
TRBJ1-1 TRBV12-3/TRBV12-4 CASSFWDRAEAFF
TRBJ1-2 TRBV7-9 CASRSTGNYGYTF
TRBJ1-3 TRBV10-3 CAISESRARTRSGNTIYF
TRBJ2-7 TRBV11-2 CASSLPGTGPYEQYF
TRBJ1-3 TRBV27 CASRRTGGTGNTIYF
TRBJ2-3 TRBV7-8 CASSLEGTIGADTQYF
TRBJ1-5 TRBV12-3/TRBV12-4 CASSQGQAQHF
TRBJ1-1 TRBV6-5 CASSTDRNTEAFF
TRBJ1-2 TRBV12-3/TRBV12-4 CASSRGTGYGYTF
TRBJ2-5 TRBV3-1/TRBV3-2 CASSRSGGIQETQYF
TRBJ2-5 TRBV9 CASSVGRGGEETQYF
TRBJ1-1 TRBV7-2 CASSLVSGRNTEAFF
TRBJ1-2 TRBV19 CASSPNLGSYGYTF
TRBJ1-1 TRBV11-2 CASSTRTGFNTEAFF
TRBJ2-1 TRBV27 CASKLGLANNEQFF
TRBJ2-1 TRBV18 CASSPEGAVDNEQFF
TRBJ2-3 TRBV6-4 CASSDVGGLDTQYF
TRBJ1-1 TRBV4-3 CASSQEVTRENTEAFF
TRBJ2-1 TRBV12-5 CASGTGQTYNEQFF
TRBJ1-2 TRBV19 CASSIGQGAYGYTF
TRBJ1-2 TRBV24-1 CATSERSGQGAWYGYTF
TRBJ2-7 TRBV5-1 CASSRDRPRGYEQYF
TRBJ2-5 TRBV5-4 CASSLGQEFQETQYF